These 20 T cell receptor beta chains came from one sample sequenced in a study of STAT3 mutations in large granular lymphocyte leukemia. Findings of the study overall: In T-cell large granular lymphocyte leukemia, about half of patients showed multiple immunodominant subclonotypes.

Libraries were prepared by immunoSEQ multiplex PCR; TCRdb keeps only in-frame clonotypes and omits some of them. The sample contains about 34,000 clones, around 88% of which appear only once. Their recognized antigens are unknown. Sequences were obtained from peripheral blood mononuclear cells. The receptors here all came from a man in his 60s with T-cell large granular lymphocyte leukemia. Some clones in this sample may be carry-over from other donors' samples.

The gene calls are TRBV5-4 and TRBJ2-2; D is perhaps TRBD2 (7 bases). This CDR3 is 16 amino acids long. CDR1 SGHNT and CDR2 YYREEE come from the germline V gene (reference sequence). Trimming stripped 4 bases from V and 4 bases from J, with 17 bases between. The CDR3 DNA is TGTGCCAGCAGCCCGGGAGGCAGGGGTCCCACCGGGGAGCTGTTTTTT. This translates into CASSPGGRGPTGELFF.

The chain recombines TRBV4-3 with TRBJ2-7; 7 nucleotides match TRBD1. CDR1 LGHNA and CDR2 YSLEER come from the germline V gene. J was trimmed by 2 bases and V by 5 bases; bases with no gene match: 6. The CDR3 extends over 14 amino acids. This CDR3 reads CASSSLQGTYEQYF. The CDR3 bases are TGCGCCAGCAGCTCGTTACAGGGGACCTACGAGCAGTACTTC.

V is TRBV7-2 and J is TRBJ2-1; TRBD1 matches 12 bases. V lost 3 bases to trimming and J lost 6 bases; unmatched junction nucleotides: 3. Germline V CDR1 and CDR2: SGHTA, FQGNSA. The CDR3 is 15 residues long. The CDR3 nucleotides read TGTGCCAGCAGCTTGGGACAGGGGGCGAGCAATGAGCAGTTCTTC. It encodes CASSLGQGASNEQFF.

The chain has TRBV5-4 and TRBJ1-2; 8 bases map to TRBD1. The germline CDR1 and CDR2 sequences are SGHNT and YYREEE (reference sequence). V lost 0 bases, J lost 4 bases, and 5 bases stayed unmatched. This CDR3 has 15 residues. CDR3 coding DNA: TGTGCCAGCAGCTTGGCAAAGACAGGGGCCTATGGCTACACCTTC. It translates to CASSLAKTGAYGYTF. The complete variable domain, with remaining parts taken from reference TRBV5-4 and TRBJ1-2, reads ETGVTQSPTHLIKTRGQQVTLRCSSQSGHNTVSWYQQALGQGPQFIFQYYREEENGRGNFPPRFSGLQFPNYSSELNVNALELDDSALYLCASSLAKTGAYGYTFGSGTRLTVV.

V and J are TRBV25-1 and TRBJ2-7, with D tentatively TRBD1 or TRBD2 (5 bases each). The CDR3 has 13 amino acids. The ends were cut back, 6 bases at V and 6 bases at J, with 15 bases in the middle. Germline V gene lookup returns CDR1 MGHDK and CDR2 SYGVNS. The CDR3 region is CASSRDPLFEQYF. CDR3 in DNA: TGTGCCAGCAGCCGGGACCCGCTCTTCGAGCAGTACTTC.

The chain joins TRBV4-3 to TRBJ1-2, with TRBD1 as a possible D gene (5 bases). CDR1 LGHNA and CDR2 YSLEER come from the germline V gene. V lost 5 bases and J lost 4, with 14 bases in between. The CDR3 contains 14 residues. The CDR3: CASSSPGGLYGYTF. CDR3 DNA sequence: TGCGCCAGCAGCTCTCCTGGGGGACTCTATGGCTACACCTTC.

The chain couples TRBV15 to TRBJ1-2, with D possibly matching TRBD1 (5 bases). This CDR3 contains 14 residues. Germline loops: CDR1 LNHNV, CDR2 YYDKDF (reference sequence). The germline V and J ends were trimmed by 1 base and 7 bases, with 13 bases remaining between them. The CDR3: CATSRGGTDFGYTF. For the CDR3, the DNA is TGTGCCACCAGCAGAGGCGGGACGGACTTTGGCTACACCTTC.

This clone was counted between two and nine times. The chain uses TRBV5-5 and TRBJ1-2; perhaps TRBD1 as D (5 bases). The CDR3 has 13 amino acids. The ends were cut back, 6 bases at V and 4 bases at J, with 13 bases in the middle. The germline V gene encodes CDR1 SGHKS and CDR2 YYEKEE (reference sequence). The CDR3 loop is CASKPPGSYGYTF. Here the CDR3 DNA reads TGTGCCAGCAAACCACCAGGGAGCTATGGCTACACCTTC.

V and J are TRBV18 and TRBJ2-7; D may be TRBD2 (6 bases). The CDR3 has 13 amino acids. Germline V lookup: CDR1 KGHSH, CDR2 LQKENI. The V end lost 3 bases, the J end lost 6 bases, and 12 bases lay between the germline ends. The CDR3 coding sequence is TGTGCCAGCTCACCGGGGGGTGAAGCCGAGCAGTACTTC. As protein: CASSPGGEAEQYF.

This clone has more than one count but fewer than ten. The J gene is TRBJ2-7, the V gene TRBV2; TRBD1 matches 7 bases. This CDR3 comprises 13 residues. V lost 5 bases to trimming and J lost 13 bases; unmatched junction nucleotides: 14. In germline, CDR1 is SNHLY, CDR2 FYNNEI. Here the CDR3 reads CASSKGQVNERYF. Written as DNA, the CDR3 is TGTGCCAGCAGTAAAGGACAGGTAAACGAGCGATACTTC.

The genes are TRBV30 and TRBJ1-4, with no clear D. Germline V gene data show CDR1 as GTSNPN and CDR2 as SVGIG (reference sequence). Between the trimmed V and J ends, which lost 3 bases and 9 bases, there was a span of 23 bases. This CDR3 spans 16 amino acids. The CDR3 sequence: CAWSDRVGRRAQKLFF. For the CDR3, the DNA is TGTGCCTGGAGCGACCGGGTTGGCCGTAGGGCTCAAAAACTGTTTTTT.

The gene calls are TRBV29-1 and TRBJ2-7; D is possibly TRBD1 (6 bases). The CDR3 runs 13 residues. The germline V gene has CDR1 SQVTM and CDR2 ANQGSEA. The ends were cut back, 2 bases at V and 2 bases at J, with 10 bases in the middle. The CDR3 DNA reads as TGCAGCGTTGAACAGGACAGACCCTACGAGCAGTACTTC. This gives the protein CSVEQDRPYEQYF.

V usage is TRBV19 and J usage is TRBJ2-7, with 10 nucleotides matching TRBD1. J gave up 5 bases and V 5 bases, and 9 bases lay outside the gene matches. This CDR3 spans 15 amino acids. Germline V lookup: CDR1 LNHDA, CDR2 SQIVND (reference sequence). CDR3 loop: CASSPKTGGGNEQYF. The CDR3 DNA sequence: TGTGCCAGTAGTCCAAAGACAGGGGGCGGGAACGAGCAGTACTTC. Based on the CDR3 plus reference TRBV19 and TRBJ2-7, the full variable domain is DGGITQSPKYLFRKEGQNVTLSCEQNLNHDAMYWYRQDPGQGLRLIYYSQIVNDFQKGDIAEGYSVSREKKESFPLTVTSAQKNPTAFYLCASSPKTGGGNEQYFGPGTRLTVT.

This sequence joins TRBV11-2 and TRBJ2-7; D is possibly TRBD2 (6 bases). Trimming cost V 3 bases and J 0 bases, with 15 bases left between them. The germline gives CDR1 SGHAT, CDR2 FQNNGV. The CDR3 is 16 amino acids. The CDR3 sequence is CASSLRGTRGSYEQYF. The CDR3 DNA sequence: TGTGCCAGCAGCTTGCGGGGTACTCGGGGCTCCTACGAGCAGTACTTC.

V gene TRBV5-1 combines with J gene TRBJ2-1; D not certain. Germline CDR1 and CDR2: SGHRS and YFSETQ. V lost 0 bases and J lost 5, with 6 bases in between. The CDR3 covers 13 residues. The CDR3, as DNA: TGCGCCAGCAGCTTGGGGCCTGACAATGAGCAGTTCTTC. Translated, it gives CASSLGPDNEQFF.

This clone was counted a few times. CDR3 sequence (DNA): TGTGCCAGCAGTTACTCCCCGGGACTAGCGAACGAGCAGTACTTC. Residues: CASSYSPGLANEQYF. J is TRBJ2-7 and V is TRBV6-5, with 10 bases aligning to TRBD2. J lost 5 bases, V lost 0 bases, and 4 bases had no gene match. The CDR3 length is 15 residues. Per the germline V gene, CDR1 is MNHEY and CDR2 is SVGAGI.

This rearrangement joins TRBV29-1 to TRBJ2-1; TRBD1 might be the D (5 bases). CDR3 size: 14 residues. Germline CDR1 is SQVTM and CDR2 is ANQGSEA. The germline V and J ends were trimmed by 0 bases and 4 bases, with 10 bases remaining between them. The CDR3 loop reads CSVEDPTAYNEQFF. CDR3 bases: TGCAGCGTTGAAGACCCGACAGCATACAATGAGCAGTTCTTC.

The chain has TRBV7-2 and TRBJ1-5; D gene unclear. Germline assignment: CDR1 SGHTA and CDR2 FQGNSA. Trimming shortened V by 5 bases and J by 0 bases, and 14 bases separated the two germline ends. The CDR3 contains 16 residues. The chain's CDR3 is CASSARRENSNQPQHF. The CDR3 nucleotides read TGTGCCAGCAGCGCCCGAAGGGAAAATAGCAATCAGCCCCAGCATTTT.

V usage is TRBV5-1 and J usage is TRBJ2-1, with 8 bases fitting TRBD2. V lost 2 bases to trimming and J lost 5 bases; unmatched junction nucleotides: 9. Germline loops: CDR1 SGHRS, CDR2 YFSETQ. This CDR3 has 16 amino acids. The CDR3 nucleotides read TGCGCCAGCAGCTTTACTACTAGCGGACCTGACAATGAGCAGTTCTTC. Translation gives CASSFTTSGPDNEQFF.

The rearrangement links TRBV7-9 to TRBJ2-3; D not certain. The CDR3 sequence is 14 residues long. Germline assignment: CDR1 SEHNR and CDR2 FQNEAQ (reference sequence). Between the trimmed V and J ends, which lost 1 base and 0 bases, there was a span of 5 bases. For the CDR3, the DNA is TGTGCCAGCAGCTTAGGCTTAAGCACAGATACGCAGTATTTT. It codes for CASSLGLSTDTQYF.